This TCR beta chain was recorded in a study of a mutant IDH1 vaccine in newly diagnosed glioma. Study as a whole: Previous care, which was radiotherapy, temozolomide, or both, most often involved both. Study-wide results and limits: Vaccination induced immune responses in 85% to 95% of patients. The authors found pseudoprogression apparently unrelated to changes in top peripheral T cell clonotypes.

Time point indicated: baseline, week 1 (first vaccination visit). Regarding treatment: pre-vaccination baseline after standard-of-care therapy. The V segment lost 0 bases and the J segment 4 bases; nucleotides outside the gene matches: 1. The CDR3 runs 15 residues. CDR1 and CDR2 (germline): LGHNA, YNFKEQ. Turning to this clone: Its antigen remains unknown.

Clones were read by immunoSEQ multiplex PCR, and TCRdb kept only the in-frame ones, dropping some. The table has 40,000 or so clones, 78% seen once. This clonotype was obtained from a man aged 35-49 years with glioma. Some clones in this sample may be carry-over from other donors' samples. This specimen consisted of PBMCs, obtained from a glioma patient treated with radiotherapy, temozolomide or both. The genes are TRBV4-2 and TRBJ2-7, with TRBD2 identical over 12 bases. The CDR3 reads CASSQDLAGGYEQYF. The CDR3 DNA reads TGTGCCAGCAGCCAAGATCTAGCGGGGGGGTACGAGCAGTACTTC.